This TCR beta chain was found in a study of blood T cell repertoires in COVID-19. This clone has just a few counts. The ends lost 4 bases at V and 3 bases at J; junction bases unmatched: 8. Germline CDR1 reads ENHRY; CDR2 reads SYGVKD. This CDR3 has 17 amino acids. In the study's own analysis: Estimated nucleated cell counts came from reference gene primer amplification. Data came from immunoSEQ multiplex PCR; TCRdb stores just in-frame clones and leaves some out. That table is the source of V, J and clone size, and D and trimming were worked out from the DNA. Among about 330,000 clones listed, roughly 86% were seen once.

This chain uses TRBV10-3 with TRBJ2-3, with 12 bases aligning to TRBD2. Sequences were obtained from PBMCs or T cells enriched from blood (not recorded which). The clonotype comes from a woman aged 25 to 39 who had recovered from COVID-19. CDR3 sequence reads: CAISVASGGAPTDTQYF. The DNA of the CDR3 is TGTGCCATCAGTGTGGCTAGCGGGGGGGCCCCTACAGATACGCAGTATTTT.